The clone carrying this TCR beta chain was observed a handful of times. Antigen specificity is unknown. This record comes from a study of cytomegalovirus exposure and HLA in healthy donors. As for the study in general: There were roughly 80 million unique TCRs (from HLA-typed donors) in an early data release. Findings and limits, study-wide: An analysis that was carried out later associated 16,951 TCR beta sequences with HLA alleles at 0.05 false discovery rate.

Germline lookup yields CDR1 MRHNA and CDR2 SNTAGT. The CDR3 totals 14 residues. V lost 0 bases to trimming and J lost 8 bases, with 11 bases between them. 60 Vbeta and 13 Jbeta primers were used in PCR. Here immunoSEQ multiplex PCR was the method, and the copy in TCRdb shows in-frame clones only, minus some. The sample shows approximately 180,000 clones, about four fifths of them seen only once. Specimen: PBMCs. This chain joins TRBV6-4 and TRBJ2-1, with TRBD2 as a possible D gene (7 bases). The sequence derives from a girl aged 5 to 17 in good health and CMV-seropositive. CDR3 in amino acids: CASSDSGGPDEQFF. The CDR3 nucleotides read TGTGCCAGCAGTGACTCCGGGGGGCCGGATGAGCAGTTCTTC.